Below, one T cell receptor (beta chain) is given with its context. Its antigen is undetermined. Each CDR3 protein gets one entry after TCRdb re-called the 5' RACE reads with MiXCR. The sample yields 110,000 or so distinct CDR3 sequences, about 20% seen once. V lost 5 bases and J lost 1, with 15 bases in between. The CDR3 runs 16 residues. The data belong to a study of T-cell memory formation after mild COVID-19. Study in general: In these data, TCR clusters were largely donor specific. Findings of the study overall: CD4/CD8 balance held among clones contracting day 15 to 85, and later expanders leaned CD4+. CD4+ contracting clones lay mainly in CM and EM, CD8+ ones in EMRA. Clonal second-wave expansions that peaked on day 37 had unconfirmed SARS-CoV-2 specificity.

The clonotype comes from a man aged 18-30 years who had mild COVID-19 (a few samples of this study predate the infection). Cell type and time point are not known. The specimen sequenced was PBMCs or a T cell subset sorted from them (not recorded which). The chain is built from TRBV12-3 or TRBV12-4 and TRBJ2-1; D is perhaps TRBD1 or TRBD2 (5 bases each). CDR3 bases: TGTGCCAGCAGTCTTCGGGACCATCCGTCCTACAATGAGCAGTTCTTC. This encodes CASSLRDHPSYNEQFF.